The entry below gives a single TCR beta chain sequence along with its context. Its matching antigen is unknown. In preparing the TRB cDNA libraries, 5' RACE with UMI labels was used. TCRdb processed the 5' RACE reads again and assigns one entry to each CDR3 protein, with no DNA. The repertoire table contains more than 100,000 distinct CDR3 sequences. Germline V gene sequence: CDR1 SGHDN, CDR2 FVKESK. The CDR3 spans 18 residues. The data are from a study of CXCR3-negative and CXCR3-positive naive CD8 T cells. The study, taken as a whole, reports: Memory CD8+ T cell repertoires were far less diverse than both naive subsets. PBMCs showed partially decreased CXCR3 expression after cryopreservation, and most assays used fresh PBMCs. Comparison of naive CXCR3-negative and CXCR3-positive cells revealed similar TRBV-TRBJ usage, while memory cells differed. Relative to CXCR3-negative naive cells, CXCR3-positive naive cells had more hydrophobic TRB CDR3s. Naive subsets displayed similar surface CD5, and TCR strength was inferred from TRB CDR3 properties.

The origin of this receptor is a human donor in good health. Some clones in this sample may be carry-over from other donors' samples. The sequenced sample consisted of naive CXCR3+ CD8+ T cells from blood. Sample subset: CD45RO-CCR7+CD27+CD95- naive CD8+ T cells expressing CXCR3 (TNR3+). The chain employs TRBV14 and TRBJ2-1; TCRdb proposes TRBD1, but this gene call is untestable without DNA. CDR3 sequence: CASSQPTGIRVPNNEQFF. Drawing the rest from reference TRBV14 and TRBJ2-1, the complete variable domain is EAGVTQFPSHSVIEKGQTVTLRCDPISGHDNLYWYRRVMGKEIKFLLHFVKESKQDESGMPNNRFLAERTGGTYSTLKVQPAELEDSGVYFCASSQPTGIRVPNNEQFFGPGTRLTVL.